This is a list of T cell receptor beta chains from one sample in a study of blood T cell repertoires in COVID-19. Profiled with immunoSEQ multiplex PCR; TCRdb holds only in-frame clones, not every one. The data show 100,000 or so clones, 91% seen once. Sequences were obtained from peripheral blood. Receptors originate from a young man with acute or convalescent COVID-19. The CDR3 runs from the conserved cysteine through the conserved F or W. The D gene is left open where the match is weak. A clone size is listed for some rows: how often the clone was seen (once, few, many), or a class if it is expanded.

size: few
J: TRBJ2-5
D: -
V: TRBV24-1
DNA: TGTGCCACCAGTGACATAACTAAAGAGACCCAGTACTTC
CDR3: CATSDITKETQYF

size: -
J: TRBJ2-3
D: -
V: TRBV11-3
DNA: TGTGCCAGCAGCTCCAGGGAGGCAGATACGCAGTATTTT
CDR3: CASSSREADTQYF

size: -
J: TRBJ1-1
D: -
V: TRBV12-3/TRBV12-4
DNA: TGTGCCAGCAGTCCCGCCAGGGACTTAGGAGCTTTCTTT
CDR3: CASSPARDLGAFF

size: -
J: TRBJ2-7
D: TRBD2
V: TRBV7-9
DNA: TGTGCCAGCAGCTGGGGCGGGGGTACCTACGAGCAGTACTTC
CDR3: CASSWGGGTYEQYF

size: -
J: TRBJ2-7
D: TRBD1
V: TRBV6-6
DNA: TGTGCCAGCACAATTGGGACAGGCTCCTACGAGCAGTACTTC
CDR3: CASTIGTGSYEQYF

size: -
J: TRBJ1-6
D: TRBD1
V: TRBV7-8
DNA: TGTGCCAGCAGCTCGACAGGGCCGGGGAATTCACCCCTCCACTTT
CDR3: CASSSTGPGNSPLHF

size: -
J: TRBJ2-7
D: TRBD1
V: TRBV27
DNA: TGTGCCAGTCGGCCCGGGGCAGGGGGCTACGAGCAGTACTTC
CDR3: CASRPGAGGYEQYF

size: once
J: TRBJ1-1
D: TRBD1
V: TRBV9
DNA: TGTGCCAGCAGACCTAGACAGGGGAACACTGAAGCTTTCTTT
CDR3: CASRPRQGNTEAFF

size: -
J: TRBJ2-5
D: -
V: TRBV2
DNA: TGTGCCAGCAGTGAAGACATCCCTCAAGAGACCCAGTACTTC
CDR3: CASSEDIPQETQYF

size: once
J: TRBJ2-3
D: TRBD1
V: TRBV5-1
DNA: TGCGCCAGCAGCTTGAGACAACCGGGACAGGGGTCTGTCACAGATACGCAGTATTTT
CDR3: CASSLRQPGQGSVTDTQYF

size: -
J: TRBJ2-5
D: TRBD1
V: TRBV4-1
DNA: TGCGCCAGCAGCCCGATAAGGCGGGACAGGGAAGAGACCCAGTACTTC
CDR3: CASSPIRRDREETQYF

size: -
J: TRBJ2-5
D: -
V: TRBV19
DNA: TGTGCCAGTAGTATAGCCGGGCAAGAGACCCAGTACTTC
CDR3: CASSIAGQETQYF

size: -
J: TRBJ2-1
D: TRBD2
V: TRBV14
DNA: TGTGCCAGCAGCCAAGTTATCCTAGCGGGGGGGTATAGGAATGAGCAGTTCTTC
CDR3: CASSQVILAGGYRNEQFF

size: -
J: TRBJ2-2
D: -
V: TRBV29-1
DNA: TGCAGCGTTGGTTCCGGGGACACCGGGGAGCTGTTTTTT
CDR3: CSVGSGDTGELFF

size: -
J: TRBJ1-1
D: TRBD1
V: TRBV30
DNA: TGTGCCTGGAGAGACAGGGGAACTGAAGCTTTCTTT
CDR3: CAWRDRGTEAFF

size: -
J: TRBJ1-2
D: -
V: TRBV6-5
DNA: TGTGCCAGCGGACCTGGGGAGTCAGCTAACTATGGCTACACCTTC
CDR3: CASGPGESANYGYTF

size: -
J: TRBJ2-7
D: TRBD1
V: TRBV20-1
DNA: TGCAGTGCTTTTACAGGGGCCGAGCAGTACTTC
CDR3: CSAFTGAEQYF

size: -
J: TRBJ2-5
D: -
V: TRBV11-2
DNA: TGTGCCAGCAGCCAGGGCTTAAAAGAGACCCAGTACTTC
CDR3: CASSQGLKETQYF

size: -
J: TRBJ2-1
D: -
V: TRBV27
DNA: TGTGCCAGCAGTTTATTTGGAGCGGATGAGCAGTTCTTC
CDR3: CASSLFGADEQFF

size: -
J: TRBJ1-3
D: -
V: TRBV3-1/TRBV3-2
DNA: TGTGCCAGCAGCCTCCATGGAAACACCATATATTTT
CDR3: CASSLHGNTIYF

size: -
J: TRBJ2-2
D: TRBD1
V: TRBV27
DNA: TGTGCCAGCAGTTTCCACAGGGGATCCGGGGAGCTGTTTTTT
CDR3: CASSFHRGSGELFF

size: -
J: TRBJ2-1
D: TRBD2
V: TRBV7-9
DNA: TGTGCCAGCAGTCTAGAGGTTCAAGCGGGAGGGGGGAATGAGCAGTTCTTC
CDR3: CASSLEVQAGGGNEQFF

size: -
J: TRBJ2-3
D: -
V: TRBV28
DNA: TGTGCCAGCAGTTTACTGTCCACAGATACGCAGTATTTT
CDR3: CASSLLSTDTQYF

size: -
J: TRBJ1-4
D: -
V: TRBV24-1
DNA: TGTGCCACCAGTGATACGGCAGGGAGGGAAAAACTGTTTTTT
CDR3: CATSDTAGREKLFF

size: -
J: TRBJ1-2
D: TRBD1
V: TRBV3-1/TRBV3-2
DNA: TGTGCCAGCAGCCTCCTAATAAAGACAGGGAACTATGGCTACACCTTC
CDR3: CASSLLIKTGNYGYTF

size: once
J: TRBJ2-7
D: TRBD1
V: TRBV7-9
DNA: TGTGCCAGCAGCTTAAGGGACAGCTCCTACGAGCAGTACTTC
CDR3: CASSLRDSSYEQYF

size: -
J: TRBJ1-3
D: TRBD1
V: TRBV18
DNA: TGTGCCAGCTCACCCCAGGGGGTCACTGGAAACACCATATATTTT
CDR3: CASSPQGVTGNTIYF

size: -
J: TRBJ2-3
D: TRBD2
V: TRBV9
DNA: TGTGCCAGCAGCGCCTCACTAGCGGGGGTATCGACTAGCACAGATACGCAGTATTTT
CDR3: CASSASLAGVSTSTDTQYF

size: once
J: TRBJ2-7
D: -
V: TRBV5-8
DNA: -
CDR3: CASSFGPGQVYYEQYF

size: once
J: TRBJ2-5
D: TRBD1
V: TRBV3-1/TRBV3-2
DNA: TGTGCCAGCAGCCTGTGGACAGGGTTGGGGGAGACCCAGTACTTC
CDR3: CASSLWTGLGETQYF

size: -
J: TRBJ2-5
D: -
V: TRBV5-1
DNA: TGCGCCAGCAGCTTGCGGCAGGGGGAGACCCAGTACTTC
CDR3: CASSLRQGETQYF

size: -
J: TRBJ2-3
D: TRBD2
V: TRBV3-1/TRBV3-2
DNA: TGTGCCAGCAGCCAAGTTTCGCGGGGGGGAACAGATACGCAGTATTTT
CDR3: CASSQVSRGGTDTQYF

size: -
J: TRBJ1-2
D: -
V: TRBV2
DNA: TGTGCCAGCAGTCCCCAATTAGCTAACTATGGCTACACCTTC
CDR3: CASSPQLANYGYTF

size: -
J: TRBJ1-2
D: -
V: TRBV27
DNA: TGTGCCAGCAGTTCCCTACTCGGGACAAATGGCTACACCTTC
CDR3: CASSSLLGTNGYTF

size: -
J: TRBJ2-3
D: -
V: TRBV7-8
DNA: TGTGCCAGCAGCTTAGTTCCGGGTACGTCCACAGATACGCAGTATTTT
CDR3: CASSLVPGTSTDTQYF

size: -
J: TRBJ2-3
D: TRBD1
V: TRBV4-2
DNA: TGTGCCAGCAGCCCCGGGACAGGGCAGACAGATACGCAGTATTTT
CDR3: CASSPGTGQTDTQYF

size: -
J: TRBJ2-1
D: -
V: TRBV5-1
DNA: TGCGCCAGCAGATCAGGGCCATTAGGAGACAATGAGCAGTTCTTC
CDR3: CASRSGPLGDNEQFF

size: -
J: TRBJ2-7
D: TRBD1
V: TRBV27
DNA: TGTGCCAGCAGTCCCCTGGACAGGGGGCAGAACGAGCAGTACTTC
CDR3: CASSPLDRGQNEQYF

size: -
J: TRBJ1-1
D: TRBD1
V: TRBV18
DNA: TGTGCCAGCTCACCCCAACAGGGGGGGAACACTGAAGCTTTCTTT
CDR3: CASSPQQGGNTEAFF

size: once
J: TRBJ2-7
D: TRBD2
V: TRBV7-8
DNA: TGTGCCAGCAGCTCACTAGCGGGCCAGAACTACGAGCAGTACTTC
CDR3: CASSSLAGQNYEQYF

size: -
J: TRBJ1-5
D: -
V: TRBV12-5
DNA: TGTGCTAGTGGTTTAGAGAGCAATCAGCCCCAGCATTTT
CDR3: CASGLESNQPQHF

size: -
J: TRBJ1-2
D: -
V: TRBV11-2
DNA: TGTGCCAGCAGCTTAGGGGCGGGGTCCGGCTATGGCTACACCTTC
CDR3: CASSLGAGSGYGYTF

size: once
J: TRBJ1-2
D: TRBD1
V: TRBV27
DNA: TGTGCCAGCAACAGTTTGGGACAGGGTAACTATGGCTACACCTTC
CDR3: CASNSLGQGNYGYTF

size: -
J: TRBJ1-6
D: -
V: TRBV9
DNA: TGTGCCAGCAGCGTCTCGACAGATTATAATTCACCCCTCCACTTT
CDR3: CASSVSTDYNSPLHF

size: -
J: TRBJ1-1
D: TRBD1
V: TRBV27
DNA: TGTGCCAGCAGTCAACTTTGGACAGGTCGAGGCACTGAAGCTTTCTTT
CDR3: CASSQLWTGRGTEAFF

size: few
J: TRBJ1-6
D: TRBD1
V: TRBV19
DNA: TGTGCCAGTAGCCTGACAGGGAGAAATTCACCCCTCCACTTT
CDR3: CASSLTGRNSPLHF

size: -
J: TRBJ1-3
D: -
V: TRBV19
DNA: TGTGCCAGTACTACCTTTTGGACAGCTGGAAACACCATATATTTT
CDR3: CASTTFWTAGNTIYF

size: once
J: TRBJ2-6
D: -
V: TRBV19
DNA: TGTGCCAGTAGTATTAGGTCAGGCCCCCAGGGGTCTGGGGCCAACGTCCTGACTTTC
CDR3: CASSIRSGPQGSGANVLTF

size: -
J: TRBJ2-3
D: -
V: TRBV30
DNA: TGTGCCCAATTTGGGACTGTGGTTCCAGATACGCAGTATTTT
CDR3: CAQFGTVVPDTQYF

size: -
J: TRBJ2-1
D: TRBD1
V: TRBV6-5
DNA: TGTGCCAGCAGGCCAGGGGGCCCCAATGAGCAGTTCTTC
CDR3: CASRPGGPNEQFF

size: -
J: TRBJ1-5
D: TRBD1
V: TRBV28
DNA: TGTGCCAGCAGCAGAGACAGGGCCAATCAGCCCCAGCATTTT
CDR3: CASSRDRANQPQHF

size: -
J: TRBJ2-3
D: TRBD2
V: TRBV5-4
DNA: TGTGCCAGCAGCTTCTCTGGACTAGCAGATACGCAGTATTTT
CDR3: CASSFSGLADTQYF

size: -
J: TRBJ1-1
D: -
V: TRBV6-5
DNA: TGTGCCAGCAGATCGTCGGGAGACAACACTGAAGCTTTCTTT
CDR3: CASRSSGDNTEAFF

size: -
J: TRBJ1-5
D: -
V: TRBV6-2/TRBV6-3
DNA: TGTGCCAGCAGTTCCGCGGGGGCCGGTTCCCTCAGCAATCAGCCCCAGCATTTT
CDR3: CASSSAGAGSLSNQPQHF

size: -
J: TRBJ2-7
D: TRBD2
V: TRBV9
DNA: TGTGCCAGCAGCGCCGAGATCGGGACTAGCGGGGGTTACGAGCAGTACTTC
CDR3: CASSAEIGTSGGYEQYF

size: -
J: TRBJ1-2
D: -
V: TRBV6-5
DNA: TGTGCCAGCTTATCGGGTACTAACTATGGCTACACCTTC
CDR3: CASLSGTNYGYTF

size: -
J: TRBJ1-3
D: -
V: TRBV7-9
DNA: TGTGCCACTCGCCCACAGGGTGAAAACACCATATATTTT
CDR3: CATRPQGENTIYF